The 15 T cell receptor beta chains below all came from one sample that was sequenced in a study of Ad26.COV2.S vaccination and SARS-CoV-2 variants. Treatment described: roughly 20 received Ad26.COV2.S at low or high dose, single or two shots; five or six received placebo; per-sample allocation not given. All samples were drawn on day 63, counting from the first vaccine or placebo injection. Here immunoSEQ multiplex PCR was the method, and the copy in TCRdb shows in-frame clones only, minus some. The data show 450,000 to 550,000 clones, with about 88% seen just once and around 2.5% held by the top ten. Here the sequenced sample was peripheral blood, taken in a trial of Ad26.COV2.S vaccine versus placebo. All receptors derive from a person aged 18 to 59 who received the Ad26.COV2.S COVID-19 vaccine or a placebo.

In DNA, the CDR3 is TGTGCCAGCTCACAACAGGGGGACACCGGGGAGCTGTTTTTT. It codes for CASSQQGDTGELFF. The gene calls are TRBV18 and TRBJ2-2; 8 bases are a match to TRBD1. With V trimmed by 4 bases and J by 3 bases, 1 base remained unmatched. Germline CDR1 and CDR2: KGHSH and LQKENI. The CDR3 loop spans 14 amino acids.

The V and J genes are TRBV9 and TRBJ1-2; maybe TRBD1 (6 bases). There are 14 residues in the CDR3. V was pared by 3 bases and J by 6 bases, with 15 bases between. CDR1 and CDR2 from the germline V gene are SGDLS and YYNGEE. The CDR3: CASSDRRGADGYTF. CDR3 DNA: TGTGCCAGCAGCGACCGTCGGGGGGCGGATGGCTACACCTTC.

The chain is built from TRBV3-1 (or the pseudogene TRBV3-2) and TRBJ2-5; tentative D call: TRBD1 (5 bases). Germline lookup yields CDR1 LGHDT and CDR2 YNNKEL (reference sequence). The CDR3 totals 13 residues. Trimming removed 5 bases at V and 2 bases at J, with 9 bases between. The CDR3 region is CASSTDSQETQYF. CDR3 coding DNA: TGTGCCAGCAGCACCGACAGTCAAGAGACCCAGTACTTC.

This chain connects TRBV28 to TRBJ2-7; D is uncertain. CDR1 and CDR2 from the germline V gene are MDHEN and SYDVKM. V dropped 5 bases and J dropped 3 bases, with 17 bases sitting between them. CDR3 size: 15 residues. DNA of the CDR3: TGTGCCAGCAGTAACCTTGGGTCTAACCTCTACGAGCAGTACTTC. Its protein is CASSNLGSNLYEQYF.

The rearrangement links TRBV11-3 to TRBJ1-6; no clear D gene. This CDR3 comprises 15 residues. CDR1 is SGHNT and CDR2 is YENEEA in the germline V gene. Trimming took off 0 bases at V and 0 bases at J, with 3 bases between the two ends. The CDR3 region has the DNA TGTGCCAGCAGCTTAGAGAACTCCTATAATTCACCCCTCCACTTT. This encodes CASSLENSYNSPLHF.

The chain is built from TRBV2 and TRBJ1-5, with TRBD1 as a possible D gene (5 bases). Germline values: CDR1 SNHLY, CDR2 FYNNEI. CDR3 length equals 13 residues. With 3 bases removed from V and 7 bases from J, the gap between germline ends came to 10 bases. The CDR3 protein is CASSDQGRQPQHF. In DNA form, the CDR3 reads TGTGCCAGCAGTGATCAGGGACGGCAGCCCCAGCATTTT.

The chain is built from TRBV5-1 and TRBJ1-1; 9 bases agree with TRBD1. Per germline, CDR1 SGHRS and CDR2 YFSETQ. The V segment lost 4 bases and the J segment 4 bases; nucleotides outside the gene matches: 8. This CDR3 has 15 amino acids. This CDR3 reads CASSPGTGLGTEAFF. The DNA for the CDR3 is TGCGCCAGCAGCCCTGGGACAGGGTTGGGCACTGAAGCTTTCTTT. Variable domain in full (rest from reference TRBV5-1 and TRBJ1-1): KAGVTQTPRYLIKTRGQQVTLSCSPISGHRSVSWYQQTPGQGLQFLFEYFSETQRNKGNFPGRFSGRQFSNSRSEMNVSTLELGDSALYLCASSPGTGLGTEAFFGQGTRLTVV.

V usage is TRBV4-3 and J usage is TRBJ1-1; D is uncertain. Trimming stripped 0 bases from V and 4 bases from J, with 15 bases between. CDR3 length: 16 residues. Per germline, CDR1 LGHNA and CDR2 YSLEER. The CDR3 is CASSQDGFGGGTEAFF. The CDR3 coding sequence is TGCGCCAGCAGCCAAGACGGGTTCGGAGGCGGCACTGAAGCTTTCTTT.

The chain couples TRBV11-3 to TRBJ1-1, with D possibly being TRBD1 (6 bases). Trimming removed 0 bases from V and 5 bases from J, with 13 bases in between. CDR3 length: 15 residues. CDR1 SGHNT and CDR2 YENEEA come from the germline V gene. CDR3 nucleotides: TGTGCCAGCAGCTTAGATTCGGGGGCTGAGACTGAAGCTTTCTTT. Translated, it gives CASSLDSGAETEAFF.

The chain is built from TRBV19 and TRBJ1-1; D remains ambiguous. The V and J ends lost 9 bases and 0 bases respectively, with 17 bases between them. The CDR3 has 15 amino acids. CDR1 is LNHDA and CDR2 is SQIVND in the germline V gene (reference sequence). As DNA, the CDR3 is TGTGCCAGCCGCCCTGCCCCAGGAATGAACACTGAAGCTTTCTTT. This sequence encodes CASRPAPGMNTEAFF.

This chain connects TRBV19 to TRBJ1-4, with 7 bases that match TRBD1. The V and J ends lost 6 bases and 8 bases, in that order; junction bases with no gene match: 9. CDR3 length equals 14 residues. Germline V gene data show CDR1 as LNHDA and CDR2 as SQIVND (reference sequence). For the CDR3, the DNA is TGTGCCAGTAGCTCAGGGGGGATAGCGGAAAAACTGTTTTTT. This translates into CASSSGGIAEKLFF.

The chain recombines TRBV6-2 or TRBV6-3 with TRBJ2-2; a possible D gene is TRBD1 (6 bases). Germline values: CDR1 MNHEY, CDR2 SVGEGT. Trimming took 4 bases from V and 4 from J, leaving 10 bases between them. The CDR3 consists of 14 residues. The CDR3 sequence is CASSSQGSTGELFF. The CDR3 nucleotides read TGTGCCAGCAGTTCACAGGGTAGCACCGGGGAGCTGTTTTTT.

V and J are TRBV5-1 and TRBJ2-1; 7 bases align to TRBD2. J lost 5 bases, V lost 0 bases, and 5 bases had no gene match. There are 15 residues in the CDR3. Germline values: CDR1 SGHRS, CDR2 YFSETQ. CDR3 sequence: CASSLVAGVHNEQFF. The CDR3 DNA reads TGCGCCAGCAGCTTGGTTGCGGGGGTACACAATGAGCAGTTCTTC. The full variable domain, completed using reference TRBV5-1 and TRBJ2-1, is KAGVTQTPRYLIKTRGQQVTLSCSPISGHRSVSWYQQTPGQGLQFLFEYFSETQRNKGNFPGRFSGRQFSNSRSEMNVSTLELGDSALYLCASSLVAGVHNEQFFGPGTRLTVL.

This clone came up a few times. The chain links TRBV24-1 to TRBJ1-1; no clear D. V was shortened by 7 bases and J by 0 bases, with 8 bases between the two germline ends. The CDR3 runs 13 residues. Germline V gene data show CDR1 as KGHDR and CDR2 as SFDVKD. CDR3 sequence reads: CATRGLMNTEAFF. The CDR3 DNA reads as TGTGCCACCAGGGGCCTCATGAACACTGAAGCTTTCTTT.

Remarks on this clone: Different DNA sequences within this sample yield the same CDR3. The gene calls are TRBV19 and TRBJ1-1, with 9 positions matching TRBD1. Per germline, CDR1 LNHDA and CDR2 SQIVND (reference sequence). This CDR3 contains 17 residues. V gave up 5 bases and J gave up 0 bases; unmatched junction bases: 10. The CDR3 DNA reads as TGTGCCAGTAGTGTTGGGACAGGGCTCACCATGAACACTGAAGCTTTCTTT. It codes for CASSVGTGLTMNTEAFF.